This T cell receptor beta chain originates from a study of T cells in Graves' hyperthyroidism and ophthalmopathy. Study-wide results and caveats: Most clonotypes expanded in the thyroid (above 0.001) were also present in blood. Ophthalmopathy prediction by the model preceded onset by a median roughly 6 months.

Germline assignment: CDR1 MNHEY and CDR2 SMNVEV (reference sequence). The CDR3 is 15 residues long. The ends lost 5 bases at V and 5 bases at J; junction bases unmatched: 9. There are a few counts of this clonotype. Its antigen is unidentified. Among the patients, aged 18 to 65, hyperthyroidism was newly diagnosed and had lasted under 2 months. Using 9.5 to 10 ml of fresh peripheral blood, PBMCs were prepared. RNA transcripts gave rise to amplified TCR beta CDR3 regions. First-round RT-PCR with HTBI primers amplified the TCR CDR3 region. Via MiXCR, TCRdb re-called the multiplex PCR reads, giving one row per CDR3 protein. The sample lists nearly 600,000 distinct CDR3 sequences; about 14% were seen once.

The source material was blood. This chain uses TRBV27 with TRBJ2-7; 10 nucleotides agree with TRBD1. The origin of this receptor is a woman younger than 45 with Graves' hyperthyroidism that later progressed to Graves' ophthalmopathy. The chain's CDR3 is CASSKGDRGKNEQYF. For the CDR3, the DNA is TGTGCCAGCAGTAAGGGGGACAGGGGAAAGAACGAGCAGTACTTC.